The T cell receptor (beta chain) described here comes from a study of blood T cell repertoires in COVID-19 (dated by TCRdb to 2018 to 2020). With regard to the full study: Samples from collaborators originated in the United States, Italy and Spain and spanned both the acute and convalescent phases of COVID-19. The material from the prospective study consisted of cDNA or gDNA derived from T cells, B-cell-depleted T cells, or PBMCs. Subjects who had been exposed to COVID-19, were actively infected with it, or had recovered from it provided the deeply sampled blood TCRbeta repertoires that made up the dataset. The repertoires were released in a freely available public database intended as a resource for research on the immune response to SARS-CoV-2. The samples were drawn from the first 160 participants of the ongoing ImmuneRACE study and from 1,254 subjects provided by 6 global collaborators. Sample metadata almost always included a de-identified subject ID, COVID-19 status, age in years and sex. Where available, HLA class I and class II types were taken from metadata supplied by the sample provider and were not determined by assay-based typing.

Paper-wide results and their limitations: The quantity of clinical and demographic metadata differed by source and by participant and was supplied without curation.

TCRbeta CDR3 regions were amplified from genomic DNA using the immunoSEQ Assay, a bias-controlled multiplex PCR. Per the source publication's procedure: The number of nucleated cells in each sample was estimated from the amplification of reference gene primers within the assay. To quantify the absolute abundance of each unique TCRbeta CDR3 rearrangement, sequence reads were collapsed and filtered. For each sample, productive Simpson clonality was calculated by taking the square root of Simpson's diversity index across productive rearrangements. This is the immuneACCESS table as TCRdb keeps it, with only in-frame sequences that have V and J called. A part of the clones is gone; compared with another copy, unresolved V genes explain less than half, and the rest is unexplained. The D gene and trimming were derived from the DNA, and the V and J assignments and clone size from that table. Within this sample are 490,000 or so clones, with over 75% of them counted one time only. The ten largest account for 1.8% of the sample.

On this clone: It has no known antigen specificity. No base quality values were provided; no much bigger clone lies one nucleotide off.

Participants in the prospective study were aged roughly 18 to 89 years, lived in some 24 United States geographic areas, and enrolled through a virtual design. In the prospective study, cohorts were assigned on the basis of participant-reported clinical history obtained from a screening survey and a study questionnaire. ImmuneRACE Cohort 3 recovered participants were defined by two consecutive negative NP/OP PCR tests, healthcare professional clearance, or symptom resolution. Mobile phlebotomists in the prospective study collected whole blood, serum and a nasopharyngeal or oropharyngeal swab from every participant. Participants in the prospective study had the option to provide additional blood draws and questionnaires over a roughly 2-month period. Before DNA extraction, prospective study blood samples were shipped either frozen or at room temperature. CDR1 LGHNT and CDR2 FRNRAP are derived from the germline V gene. V lost 1 base and J lost 0 bases; the stretch between them is 10 bases long. The CDR3 goes from the cysteine to the phenylalanine over 16 residues. CDR3 DNA is the only sequence kept; it has 48 bases, read in frame from the first base.

The V gene is TRBV12-5 and the J gene is TRBJ2-1, with a tentative D gene TRBD1 over 6 matching bases. Sample: PBMCs or T cells enriched from blood (not recorded which). This clonotype was sampled from a woman between 40 and 50 years old who had recovered from COVID-19. For the CDR3, the sequence is CASGLDRVSSYNEQFF. The bases read TGTGCTAGTGGTTTGGACAGGGTGAGCTCCTACAATGAGCAGTTCTTC. The full variable domain, completed from the reference TRBV12-5 and TRBJ2-1 proteins outside the CDR3, reads DARVTQTPRHKVTEMGQEVTMRCQPILGHNTVFWYRQTMMQGLELLAYFRNRAPLDDSGMPKDRFSAEMPDATLATLKIQPSEPRDSAVYFCASGLDRVSSYNEQFFGPGTRLTVL.